Listed here are 25 T cell receptor beta chains from one sample, sequenced in a study of cytomegalovirus exposure and HLA in healthy donors. Primers for the PCR totalled 60 Vbeta and 13 Jbeta. The method was immunoSEQ multiplex PCR; TCRdb's version includes in-frame clones alone and lacks a portion of them. The repertoire holds about 160,000 clones, 80% seen once, with 4% to 5.5% in the top ten. Material for sequencing was PBMCs. These receptor sequences come from a man aged 25 to 40 in good health and CMV-seronegative.

The genes are TRBV9 and TRBJ2-5, with a weak D call TRBD1 (5 bases). The closer fit of TRBJ2-7 to the DNA end suggests the J call may be wrong. Germline V gives CDR1 SGDLS, CDR2 YYNGEE. The CDR3 spans 13 residues. The CDR3: CASSVGPLYEQYF. In DNA form, the CDR3 reads TGTGCCAGCAGCGTGGGGCCCCTCTACGAGCAGTACTTC.

The table lists this clone with a few counts. The chain uses TRBV5-1 and TRBJ1-2; possible D gene TRBD1, 5 bases. This CDR3 is built from 13 residues. With 0 bases removed from V and 4 bases from J, the gap between germline ends came to 7 bases. Germline-derived CDR1 and CDR2 are SGHRS and YFSETQ. CDR3 in amino acids: CASSLGGSYGYTF. The CDR3 DNA is TGCGCCAGCAGCTTGGGGGGCAGCTATGGCTACACCTTC. Filled out from reference TRBV5-1 and TRBJ1-2, the complete variable domain reads KAGVTQTPRYLIKTRGQQVTLSCSPISGHRSVSWYQQTPGQGLQFLFEYFSETQRNKGNFPGRFSGRQFSNSRSEMNVSTLELGDSALYLCASSLGGSYGYTFGSGTRLTVV.

This clone was picked up one time. The rearrangement uses TRBV28 and TRBJ1-6; 8 bases map to TRBD1. V dropped 4 bases and J dropped 0; count of bases not matched to a gene: 2. Germline assignment: CDR1 MDHEN and CDR2 SYDVKM. The CDR3 has 16 residues. CDR3 DNA: TGTGCCAGCAGTTACAGGGGGTCCTCCTATAATTCACCCCTCCACTTT. Its translation is CASSYRGSSYNSPLHF.

The V call is TRBV7-9, the J call TRBJ2-5, with no clear D. The assigned J gene may be wrong: the sequence end matches TRBJ2-7 better. Germline V gene data show CDR1 as SEHNR and CDR2 as FQNEAQ (reference sequence). The CDR3 extends over 16 amino acids. CDR3 DNA: TGTGCCAGCAGCTTTCTTGGATCCCTCGAGAACTACGAGCAGTACTTC. Its translation: CASSFLGSLENYEQYF.

This chain connects TRBV27 to TRBJ2-5; D possibly corresponds to TRBD1 (6 bases). Trimming removed 3 bases from V and 4 bases from J, with 12 bases in between. The CDR3 extends over 14 amino acids. In germline, CDR1 is MNHEY, CDR2 SMNVEV (reference sequence). The CDR3 region has the DNA TGTGCCAGCAGTTTCCTACAGGGAGCAGAGACCCAGTACTTC. It yields the protein CASSFLQGAETQYF.

The rearrangement uses TRBV6-1 and TRBJ1-5, with D perhaps matching TRBD1 (5 bases). Germline loops: CDR1 MNHNS, CDR2 SASEGT. Trimming took 11 bases from V and 5 from J, leaving 16 bases between them. CDR3 length: 13 amino acids. The CDR3, as DNA: TGTGCCCATAACCAGGGAGGCTATCAGCCCCAGCATTTT. Amino acids: CAHNQGGYQPQHF.

The rearrangement links TRBV27 to TRBJ2-4, with D perhaps matching TRBD2 (6 bases). The CDR3 is 15 residues long. Germline loops: CDR1 MNHEY, CDR2 SMNVEV (reference sequence). Trimming took 4 bases from V and 6 from J, leaving 16 bases between them. CDR3 sequence reads: CASSSITGGANIQYF. The CDR3, as DNA: TGTGCCAGCAGTTCTATCACAGGAGGGGCAAACATTCAGTACTTC.

The J gene is TRBJ1-5, the V gene TRBV5-1; D remains unclear. CDR3 length: 14 amino acids. V shed 4 bases and J shed 2 bases, with 10 bases lying between them. Germline-derived CDR1 and CDR2 are SGHRS and YFSETQ. CDR3 nucleotides: TGCGCCAGCAGCCCCTCTTCCGGCAATCAGCCCCAGCATTTT. Amino acids: CASSPSSGNQPQHF.

The chain employs TRBV28 and TRBJ2-1, with D possibly being TRBD1 (6 bases). The CDR3 extends over 14 amino acids. V was clipped by 2 bases and J by 12 bases, with 17 bases between them. Germline V lookup: CDR1 MDHEN, CDR2 SYDVKM. This CDR3 reads CASSLRRGPRGQFF. The CDR3 bases are TGTGCCAGCAGTTTACGACGGGGCCCCAGGGGGCAGTTCTTC.

This clone was detected only a few times. The rearrangement uses TRBV27 and TRBJ2-1; D ambiguous. CDR1 and CDR2 from the germline V gene are MNHEY and SMNVEV (reference sequence). V was cut by 4 bases and J by 6 bases, with 10 bases left in between. The CDR3 is made up of 13 amino acids. For the CDR3, the DNA is TGTGCCAGCAGTTGGGCAGTCGCCAATGAGCAGTTCTTC. This gives the protein CASSWAVANEQFF.

This clone was counted a few times. The chain recombines TRBV4-3 with TRBJ2-5, with 7 bases fitting TRBD1. J was trimmed by 2 bases and V by 0 bases; bases with no gene match: 9. This CDR3 region has 17 residues. CDR1 is LGHNA and CDR2 is YSLEER in the germline V gene. CDR3 nucleotides: TGCGCCAGCAGCCAAGATGAGGCAGGGGGAACTCAAGAGACCCAGTACTTC. This translates into CASSQDEAGGTQETQYF.

This clone was recorded once. CDR3 sequence reads: CASSQLTSGRYEQYF. The CDR3 nucleotides are TGTGCCAGCAGCCAGTTAACTAGCGGGAGGTACGAGCAGTACTTC. The chain combines TRBV7-6 with TRBJ2-7; TRBD2 matches 12 bases. In germline, CDR1 is SGHVS, CDR2 FNYEAQ. The CDR3 is 15 amino acids. V was pared by 5 bases and J by 4 bases, with 6 bases of the junction left unmatched.

A note on this clone: The sample has other DNA sequences that encode this CDR3 too. This sequence joins TRBV15 and TRBJ1-1, with D unclear. Germline loops: CDR1 LNHNV, CDR2 YYDKDF (reference sequence). The CDR3 runs to 14 residues. Trimming removed 0 bases at V and 1 base at J, with 6 bases between. CDR3 coding DNA: TGTGCCACCAGCAGAGATGCGAGGAACACTGAAGCTTTCTTT. It is translated as CATSRDARNTEAFF.

The table lists this clone with a few counts. The J gene is TRBJ1-2, the V gene TRBV21-1; the table's TRBD1 call for D was not verified on the DNA. TRBV21-1 constitutes a pseudogene. This CDR3 is 15 amino acids long. Here the CDR3 DNA reads TGTGCCAGCAGCAAAGGTGACAGGGCGAACTATGGCTACACCTTC. This encodes CASSKGDRANYGYTF.

DNA for the CDR3: TGTGCCAGTAGTATCGCGCGGGGGGTCTACAATGAGCAGTTCTTC. Its translation is CASSIARGVYNEQFF. The V call is TRBV19, the J call TRBJ2-1, with 8 bases fitting TRBD2. Looked up from germline, CDR1 is LNHDA and CDR2 is SQIVND (reference sequence). The CDR3 is 15 amino acids. Germline trimming cut 3 bases from V and 3 bases from J; bases unmatched to any gene: 4.

V and J are TRBV5-8 and TRBJ2-7, with 7 bases aligning to TRBD2. The ends lost 4 bases at V and 2 bases at J; junction bases unmatched: 15. This CDR3 has 17 amino acids. Germline CDR1 is SGHTS and CDR2 is YDEGEE. CDR3 residues: CASSPEGEERETYEQYF. CDR3 DNA: TGTGCCAGCAGCCCCGAAGGAGAGGAGCGGGAAACCTACGAGCAGTACTTC.

The chain combines TRBV13 with TRBJ2-7, with D tentatively TRBD2 (6 bases). Per the germline V gene, CDR1 is PRHDT and CDR2 is FYEKMQ (reference sequence). V lost 8 bases to trimming and J lost 4 bases, with 15 bases between them. This CDR3 spans 13 amino acids. CDR3 amino acids: CASGHGSLYEQYF. Written as DNA, the CDR3 is TGTGCCAGCGGCCACGGGAGCCTTTACGAGCAGTACTTC.

The chain has TRBV5-1 and TRBJ2-1, with 8 positions matching TRBD2. V shed 2 bases and J 8 bases; nucleotides not matched to a gene: 6. Germline lookup yields CDR1 SGHRS and CDR2 YFSETQ. CDR3 length: 14 residues. Here the CDR3 reads CASSLRTSLDEQFF. In nucleotides, the CDR3 is TGCGCCAGCAGCTTACGGACTAGCTTGGATGAGCAGTTCTTC.

Regarding this clone: Other nucleotide sequences in the sample specify the same CDR3. The V call is TRBV7-2, the J call TRBJ1-5; no clear D gene. Trimming stripped 5 bases from V and 3 bases from J, with 5 bases between. Germline CDR1 is SGHTA and CDR2 is FQGNSA. This CDR3 has 12 amino acids. The DNA for the CDR3 is TGTGCCAGCAGCCCCTACAATCAGCCCCAGCATTTT. As protein: CASSPYNQPQHF.

The chain carries TRBV6-6 and TRBJ1-1; D remains unclear. V was trimmed by 0 bases and J by 11 bases, leaving 10 bases between them. The CDR3 covers 12 residues. Germline-derived CDR1 and CDR2 are MNHNY and SVGAGI (reference sequence). The CDR3 nucleotides are TGTGCCAGCAGTTACTCGGGGAGTGGGGCTTTCTTT. Its translation: CASSYSGSGAFF.

Comment on this clone: Additional DNA sequences in this sample encode the identical CDR3. The V call is TRBV5-4, the J call TRBJ1-2, with 7 bases that match TRBD1. Germline V gene sequence: CDR1 SGHNT, CDR2 YYREEE (reference sequence). The CDR3 consists of 15 residues. V shed 7 bases, J shed 4 bases, and the junction held 13 bases outside the gene matches. The CDR3 sequence is CASGLGGGNGYGYTF. The CDR3 nucleotides are TGTGCCAGCGGGTTGGGAGGGGGCAATGGCTATGGCTACACCTTC.

This clone occurred a few times. V and J are TRBV9 and TRBJ1-1, with a weak D call TRBD1 (6 bases). With 5 bases removed from V and 0 bases from J, the gap between germline ends came to 14 bases. The CDR3 runs 15 residues. The germline CDR1 and CDR2 sequences are SGDLS and YYNGEE. Written as DNA, the CDR3 is TGTGCCAGCAGTACGGGGGGGGGCCTGAACACTGAAGCTTTCTTT. Its protein product is CASSTGGGLNTEAFF.

The chain combines TRBV5-8 with TRBJ2-2; D possibly corresponds to TRBD2 (7 bases). Germline CDR1 is SGHTS and CDR2 is YDEGEE. Trimming removed 4 bases at V and 6 bases at J, with 19 bases between. This CDR3 is built from 16 residues. The CDR3 reads CASSNEGGGPPGELFF. The CDR3 nucleotides read TGTGCCAGCAGCAATGAGGGGGGGGGTCCCCCCGGGGAGCTGTTTTTT.

V usage is TRBV11-3 and J usage is TRBJ2-1; 12 bases align to TRBD2. This CDR3 is 17 amino acids long. CDR1 SGHNT and CDR2 YENEEA come from the germline V gene. Unmatched junction bases numbered 10, after V lost 1 base and J lost 9 bases. The CDR3 DNA reads as TGTGCCAGCAGCTTAGTCCTAGCGGGAGGGGTACAATTTGAGCAGTTCTTC. This gives the protein CASSLVLAGGVQFEQFF.

The rearrangement links TRBV20-1 to TRBJ2-1, with a possible D match to TRBD1 (5 bases). Trimming took off 6 bases at V and 9 bases at J, with 12 bases between the two ends. This CDR3 comprises 11 residues. Germline V gives CDR1 DFQATT, CDR2 SNEGSKA (reference sequence). In DNA, the CDR3 is TGCAGTGCCACCCAGGGTGGTGAGCAGTTCTTC. It translates to CSATQGGEQFF.